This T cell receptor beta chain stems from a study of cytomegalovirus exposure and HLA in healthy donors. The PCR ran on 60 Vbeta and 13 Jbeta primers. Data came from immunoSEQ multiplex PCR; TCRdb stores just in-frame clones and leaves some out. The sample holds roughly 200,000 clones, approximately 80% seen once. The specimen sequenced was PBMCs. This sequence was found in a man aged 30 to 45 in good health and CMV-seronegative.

CDR3 DNA sequence: TGTGCCAGCAGCGTAGGGGGGCAGGATTTTGGCTACACCTTC. Its protein is CASSVGGQDFGYTF. V and J are TRBV9 and TRBJ1-2; tentative D call: TRBD1 (6 bases). The CDR3 runs to 14 residues. V lost 0 bases to trimming and J lost 7 bases, with 13 bases between them. CDR1 is SGDLS, CDR2 YYNGEE, per germline.